This T cell receptor beta chain was retrieved from a study of blood T cell repertoires in COVID-19. Across the study: Sites across the United States, Italy and Spain contributed samples from acute and convalescent COVID-19. Sources were T cells, B-cell-depleted T cells, or PBMCs; the material itself was cDNA or gDNA.

Germline lookup yields CDR1 GTSNPN and CDR2 SVGIG (reference sequence). The V and J ends lost 1 base and 8 bases, in that order; junction bases with no gene match: 19. The CDR3 covers 18 residues. Assay used: immunoSEQ multiplex PCR; TCRdb lists only in-frame clones, some missing. The profile shows over 400,000 clones, about 88% of them singletons. This sequence joins TRBV30 and TRBJ1-2; 10 positions match TRBD1. The source material was PBMCs or T cells enriched from blood (not recorded which). This TCR came from a woman in her sixties or seventies who had recovered from COVID-19. CDR3 sequence (DNA): TGTGCCTGGAGTGCCCCCGGGACAGGGGTTATAAGCGTCGGAGGCTACACCTTC. This sequence encodes CAWSAPGTGVISVGGYTF.